This T cell receptor (beta chain) was sequenced in a study of blood T cells in healthy people across ages. Study observations and caveats: Per million T cells, TCR beta diversity dropped roughly linearly as age increased.

This clonotype was observed a few times. Its antigen is unidentified. V was trimmed by 0 bases and J by 2 bases, leaving 7 bases between them. The CDR3 totals 14 residues. Germline V gene lookup returns CDR1 MNHEY and CDR2 SVGAGI. The use of a sample-barcoded 5' primer and a J-beta primer mix characterized a second PCR of roughly 7 to 12 cycles. There were at least 2.5 million CDR3-containing paired-end reads obtained from each sample. TCRdb reanalysed the 5' RACE reads using MiXCR and keeps one entry per CDR3 protein. The profile shows hundreds of thousands of distinct CDR3 sequences, more than 40% of them singletons. Researchers report isolating at least 7 million PBMCs per sample.

The chain links TRBV6-5 to TRBJ1-1; D gene ambiguous. Sequences were obtained from blood. The sequence was obtained from a man between 60 and 75 years old in good health. CDR3 coding DNA: TGTGCCAGCAGTTACTCGAGAGGTAACACTGAAGCTTTCTTT. This gives the protein CASSYSRGNTEAFF.